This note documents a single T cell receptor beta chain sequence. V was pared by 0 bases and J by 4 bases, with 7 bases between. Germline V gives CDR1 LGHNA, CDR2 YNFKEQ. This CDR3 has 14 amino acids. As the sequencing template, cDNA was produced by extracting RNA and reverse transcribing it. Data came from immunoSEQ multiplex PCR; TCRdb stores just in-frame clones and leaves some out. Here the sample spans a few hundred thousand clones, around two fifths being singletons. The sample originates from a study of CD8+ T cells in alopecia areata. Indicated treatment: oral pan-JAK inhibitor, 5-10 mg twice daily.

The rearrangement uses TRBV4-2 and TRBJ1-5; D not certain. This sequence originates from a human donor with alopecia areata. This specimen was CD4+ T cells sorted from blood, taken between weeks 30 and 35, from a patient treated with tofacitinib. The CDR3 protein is CASSQERMNQPQHF. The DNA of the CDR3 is TGTGCCAGCAGCCAAGAACGGATGAATCAGCCCCAGCATTTT.